This TCR beta chain was sequenced in a study of OX40 agonist ivuxolimab in advanced cancers. Study overall: Intravenous ivuxolimab was administered to patients every 2 weeks at 0.01 to 10 mg/kg. Partial responses were seen in three patients, one with hepatocellular carcinoma and two with cutaneous melanoma. Patients were roughly 83% male with ages roughly 20 to 80, mean roughly 64.

CDR1 is SGHDT and CDR2 is YYEEEE in the germline V gene. The V end lost 0 bases, the J end lost 3 bases, and 12 bases lay between the germline ends. The CDR3 loop spans 15 amino acids. Here immunoSEQ multiplex PCR was the method, and the copy in TCRdb shows in-frame clones only, minus some. The top ten hold about 5.4% of the sample, which has fewer than 85,000 clones, around four fifths seen once. Blood samples were obtained at baseline, cycle 4 day 1, and cycle 7 day 1. The material was CD4+ or CD8+ T cells sorted from blood, obtained in a trial of the OX40 agonist ivuxolimab. This receptor was taken from an adult with an advanced solid tumor such as melanoma, head and neck, liver or kidney cancer. The V and J genes are TRBV5-6 and TRBJ2-5; D might be TRBD2 (5 bases). The CDR3 protein is CASSLGGRAKETQYF. CDR3 nucleotide sequence: TGTGCCAGCAGCTTGGGAGGGAGAGCCAAAGAGACCCAGTACTTC. The variable domain in full, with the rest retrieved from reference TRBV5-6 and TRBJ2-5, is DAGVTQSPTHLIKTRGQQVTLRCSPKSGHDTVSWYQQALGQGPQFIFQYYEEEERQRGNFPDRFSGHQFPNYSSELNVNALLLGDSALYLCASSLGGRAKETQYFGPGTRLLVL.